These 29 T cell receptor beta chains were sequenced from one sample in a study of identical twins. TCRdb analysed the 5' RACE reads with MiXCR anew, one entry per CDR3 protein. The table lists roughly 350,000 distinct CDR3 sequences, 8.5% to 10% of them singletons. The specimen was naive T cells sorted from blood. These receptors all stem from a woman between 45 and 65 years old in good health.

The chain couples TRBV6-5 to TRBJ1-4; D ambiguous. The CDR3 runs 15 residues. Germline V CDR1 and CDR2: MNHEY, SVGAGI. Trimming pared 2 bases from V and 8 bases from J, leaving 15 bases between. The CDR3 nucleotides are TGTGCCAGCAGTTACAGTGGGGTGGCTGCAGAAAAACTGTTTTTT. Protein sequence: CASSYSGVAAEKLFF.

Ten or more counts support this clonotype. The chain uses TRBV5-1 and TRBJ2-1; D remains ambiguous. This CDR3 contains 16 residues. Germline lookup yields CDR1 SGHRS and CDR2 YFSETQ. Trimming took 3 bases from V and 0 from J, leaving 13 bases between them. CDR3 sequence reads: CASSSRDSSSYNEQFF. The CDR3 DNA reads TGCGCCAGCAGCTCCCGCGACTCGAGCTCCTACAATGAGCAGTTCTTC.

This clonotype came up a few times. This chain joins TRBV19 and TRBJ2-1, with 9 nucleotides matching TRBD2. This CDR3 contains 16 residues. CDR1 and CDR2 (germline): LNHDA, SQIVND (reference sequence). Trimming removed 7 bases from V and 1 base from J; junction bases left unmatched: 8. CDR3 amino acids: CASTAGLASSYNEQFF. Written as DNA, the CDR3 is TGTGCCAGTACCGCGGGACTAGCCAGTTCCTACAATGAGCAGTTCTTC. Full variable domain (outside the CDR3, taken from reference TRBV19 and TRBJ2-1): DGGITQSPKYLFRKEGQNVTLSCEQNLNHDAMYWYRQDPGQGLRLIYYSQIVNDFQKGDIAEGYSVSREKKESFPLTVTSAQKNPTAFYLCASTAGLASSYNEQFFGPGTRLTVL.

This clonotype was counted ten times or more. This sequence joins TRBV4-2 and TRBJ2-7; D might be TRBD2 (6 bases). V was shortened by 1 base and J by 5 bases, with 15 bases between the two germline ends. Germline V gives CDR1 LGHNA, CDR2 YNFKEQ. This CDR3 spans 15 amino acids. DNA for the CDR3: TGTGCCAGCAGCCAAGGACCGGGACTCCTGGACGAGCAGTACTTC. Protein product: CASSQGPGLLDEQYF.

This chain uses TRBV27 with TRBJ2-1; D is uncertain. CDR1 and CDR2 (germline): MNHEY, SMNVEV (reference sequence). This CDR3 is built from 13 residues. The germline V and J ends were trimmed by 1 base and 5 bases, with 6 bases remaining between them. The DNA of the CDR3 is TGTGCCAGCAGTTTATATATAAACAATGAGCAGTTCTTC. Its protein is CASSLYINNEQFF.

This clonotype occurred a few times. V and J are TRBV6-5 and TRBJ1-5, with TRBD1 matching 8 bases. The V segment lost 6 bases and the J segment 11 bases; nucleotides outside the gene matches: 9. This CDR3 region has 13 residues. Per germline, CDR1 MNHEY and CDR2 SVGAGI. CDR3 region: CASRRAQGAAQHF. In DNA, the CDR3 is TGTGCCAGCAGAAGGGCCCAGGGGGCGGCCCAGCATTTT.

The gene calls are TRBV5-1 and TRBJ2-3; D is tentatively TRBD1 or TRBD2 (5 bases each). Germline CDR1 reads SGHRS; CDR2 reads YFSETQ. This CDR3 has 14 residues. The ends were cut back, 6 bases at V and 2 bases at J, with 13 bases in the middle. DNA for the CDR3: TGCGCCAGCACACCGGGACGTCACACAGATACGCAGTATTTT. Protein: CASTPGRHTDTQYF.

V and J are TRBV11-3 and TRBJ2-5; the D gene is possibly TRBD1 (5 bases). Germline-derived CDR1 and CDR2 are SGHNT and YENEEA. The CDR3 covers 11 residues. V was trimmed by 8 bases and J by 7 bases, leaving 11 bases between them. The CDR3 DNA sequence: TGTGCCAGCCGCATCCAGGGGACCCAGTACTTC. Amino acid sequence: CASRIQGTQYF.

In its sample, this clonotype was seen a few times. The CDR3 DNA sequence: TGCAGTGCTAGGGGTGGGGCGGGAGTAGGGTACGAGCAGTACTTC. It is translated as CSARGGAGVGYEQYF. The gene calls are TRBV20-1 and TRBJ2-7; TRBD2 matches at 7 bases. The V segment lost 3 bases and the J segment 4 bases; nucleotides outside the gene matches: 12. This CDR3 has 15 amino acids. Germline CDR1 DFQATT, CDR2 SNEGSKA (reference sequence).

The chain employs TRBV2 and TRBJ2-1; the match to TRBD2 covers 10 bases. In germline, CDR1 is SNHLY, CDR2 FYNNEI. This CDR3 has 18 residues. J gave up 6 bases and V 8 bases, and 19 bases lay outside the gene matches. CDR3 loop: CASPTAVSGAGGGNEQFF. DNA for the CDR3: TGTGCCAGCCCCACAGCCGTTTCTGGAGCGGGAGGGGGCAATGAGCAGTTCTTC. Using reference TRBV2 and TRBJ2-1 for the parts outside the CDR3, the full variable domain is EPEVTQTPSHQVTQMGQEVILRCVPISNHLYFYWYRQILGQKVEFLVSFYNNEISEKSEIFDDQFSVERPDGSNFTLKIRSTKLEDSAMYFCASPTAVSGAGGGNEQFFGPGTRLTVL.

In this sample, this clonotype turned up many times. This rearrangement joins TRBV6-2 or TRBV6-3 to TRBJ2-7; D gene unclear. Between the trimmed V and J ends, which lost 6 bases and 6 bases, there was a span of 15 bases. The CDR3 has 13 residues. CDR1 is MNHEY, CDR2 SVGEGT, per germline. CDR3: CASSPSGVREQYV. CDR3 DNA: TGTGCCAGCAGCCCCTCAGGCGTGCGCGAGCAGTACGTC.

This clonotype came up many times. This rearrangement joins TRBV3-1 to TRBJ1-3; D unresolved. This CDR3 has 15 residues. From germline, CDR1 is LGHDT and CDR2 YNNKEL (reference sequence). V was shortened by 2 bases and J by 1 base, with 9 bases between the two germline ends. CDR3 DNA: TGTGCCAGCAGCCAATTTACGGGATCTGGAAACACCATATATTTT. It specifies CASSQFTGSGNTIYF.

This clonotype appeared a few times. The V gene is TRBV6-5, the J gene TRBJ2-7; D call uncertain. The CDR3 runs to 14 residues. V lost 1 base and J 2 bases, leaving 9 bases between the germline ends. Per the germline V gene, CDR1 is MNHEY and CDR2 is SVGAGI. The CDR3: CASSYLQRAYEQYF. The CDR3 nucleotides are TGTGCCAGCAGTTACTTACAGCGTGCCTACGAGCAGTACTTC.

The chain couples TRBV14 to TRBJ1-2; D unclear. The CDR3 contains 14 residues. Germline V gives CDR1 SGHDN, CDR2 FVKESK. V dropped 8 bases and J dropped 1 base, with 14 bases sitting between them. CDR3 sequence (DNA): TGTGCCAGCCGGGGAGCAGGCAATAACTATGGCTACACCTTC. It encodes CASRGAGNNYGYTF.

This clonotype was detected ten times or more. This chain uses TRBV20-1 with TRBJ2-1; D uncertain. CDR1 and CDR2 from the germline V gene are DFQATT and SNEGSKA (reference sequence). The CDR3 totals 13 residues. Trimming cost V 0 bases and J 4 bases, with 7 bases left between them. CDR3 sequence (DNA): TGCAGTGCTAGAGATCGAGCGTACAATGAGCAGTTCTTC. It specifies CSARDRAYNEQFF.

At least ten counts were recorded for this clonotype. V is TRBV24-1 and J is TRBJ1-1; D ambiguous. The V gene's germline CDR1 is KGHDR and CDR2 SFDVKD. The CDR3 has 14 residues. V was cut by 7 bases and J by 0 bases, with 11 bases left in between. CDR3 protein: CATRGPSMNTEAFF. The CDR3 DNA sequence: TGTGCCACCAGAGGACCGTCCATGAACACTGAAGCTTTCTTT.

The J gene is TRBJ2-3, the V gene TRBV24-1, with D possibly being TRBD2 (6 bases). The CDR3 spans 15 residues. V shed 1 base and J shed 2 bases, with 9 bases lying between them. Germline lookup yields CDR1 KGHDR and CDR2 SFDVKD. CDR3 in amino acids: CATSDFWEDTDTQYF. CDR3 nucleotide sequence: TGTGCCACCAGTGATTTCTGGGAGGACACAGATACGCAGTATTTT.

The chain has TRBV14 and TRBJ2-1; a possible D gene is TRBD2 (5 bases). CDR1 and CDR2 from the germline V gene are SGHDN and FVKESK. V lost 3 bases, J lost 8 bases, and 11 bases lay in between. This CDR3 has 13 amino acids. The CDR3 DNA is TGTGCCAGCAGCCATTTTAGCGTCGATGAGCAGTTCTTC. Protein sequence: CASSHFSVDEQFF.

The table lists this clonotype with a few counts. The chain joins TRBV27 to TRBJ2-1; the match to TRBD2 covers 9 bases. Germline CDR1 MNHEY, CDR2 SMNVEV (reference sequence). CDR3 length: 13 residues. The ends lost 7 bases at V and 6 bases at J; junction bases unmatched: 4. In DNA form, the CDR3 reads TGTGCCAGCACCCTAGCGGGATCCAATGAGCAGTTCTTC. It codes for CASTLAGSNEQFF.

The genes are TRBV20-1 and TRBJ2-5; D may be TRBD1 (5 bases). The CDR3 runs 14 residues. CDR1 is DFQATT, CDR2 SNEGSKA, per germline (reference sequence). V shed 5 bases and J shed 5 bases, with 18 bases lying between them. Here the CDR3 reads CSAPTVSRVETQYF. The CDR3 region has the DNA TGCAGTGCTCCTACCGTCAGCAGGGTGGAGACCCAGTACTTC.

The gene calls are TRBV5-1 and TRBJ2-1, with TRBD2 identical over 9 bases. J was trimmed by 2 bases and V by 2 bases; bases with no gene match: 8. This CDR3 is 17 amino acids long. Germline CDR1 and CDR2: SGHRS and YFSETQ. In DNA form, the CDR3 reads TGCGCCAGCAGCTTAAACGCGGGAGGGCCCCCCTACAATGAGCAGTTCTTC. It yields the protein CASSLNAGGPPYNEQFF.

The gene calls are TRBV7-2 and TRBJ2-3; D is unresolved. V shed 2 bases and J shed 2 bases, with 14 bases lying between them. Germline CDR1 SGHTA, CDR2 FQGNSA. The CDR3 loop spans 16 amino acids. CDR3 nucleotide sequence: TGTGCCAGCAGCTTACCTCGGTGGGGAACCACAGATACGCAGTATTTT. Amino acid sequence: CASSLPRWGTTDTQYF.

At least ten counts were recorded for this clonotype. The chain couples TRBV20-1 to TRBJ1-2, with 8 bases aligning to TRBD1. CDR3 size: 12 residues. Germline V CDR1 and CDR2: DFQATT, SNEGSKA (reference sequence). V lost 5 bases, J lost 2 bases, and 1 base stayed unmatched. The CDR3 here is CSAGQGNYGYTF. CDR3 sequence (DNA): TGCAGTGCTGGACAGGGAAACTATGGCTACACCTTC.

This clonotype has only a few counts. This rearrangement joins TRBV2 to TRBJ1-6; no clear D. V lost 3 bases and J lost 10, with 10 bases in between. The CDR3 is made up of 13 amino acids. The germline V gene has CDR1 SNHLY and CDR2 FYNNEI. CDR3: CASSDFVESPLHF. The CDR3 nucleotides are TGTGCCAGCAGTGACTTTGTGGAATCACCCCTCCACTTT.

This clonotype was seen many times. The chain couples TRBV7-2 to TRBJ2-1, with 9 bases lining up with TRBD2. The CDR3 length is 18 residues. V gave up 1 base and J gave up 5 bases; unmatched junction bases: 12. Germline V gene sequence: CDR1 SGHTA, CDR2 FQGNSA. The CDR3, as DNA: TGTGCCAGCAGCTTAGTCGGCCCTCTTAGCGGGAGTAACAATGAGCAGTTCTTC. This encodes CASSLVGPLSGSNNEQFF.

This clonotype was found a few times. The chain uses TRBV5-1 and TRBJ2-5; D assignment may be TRBD1 or TRBD2 (5 bases each). The CDR3 is 15 residues long. V was cut by 4 bases and J by 4 bases, with 17 bases left in between. Germline V lookup: CDR1 SGHRS, CDR2 YFSETQ. The CDR3 sequence is CASSGTQGGGETQYF. CDR3 DNA: TGCGCCAGCAGCGGAACTCAGGGTGGAGGAGAGACCCAGTACTTC.

The sample holds a few counts of this clonotype. The chain recombines TRBV20-1 with TRBJ2-1; unclear D gene. The V end was cut by 1 base, the J end by 7 bases, with 17 bases between. There are 15 residues in the CDR3. CDR1 DFQATT and CDR2 SNEGSKA come from the germline V gene (reference sequence). For the CDR3, the DNA is TGCAGTGCTAGAGTCCCGGCCTTCCCTTCAAATGAGCAGTTCTTC. Its translation: CSARVPAFPSNEQFF.

This clonotype was seen repeatedly, ten times or more. The CDR3 bases are TGCGCCAGCAGCTTGGCGGACAGGGGGACGAATGAGCAGTTCTTC. Protein: CASSLADRGTNEQFF. The rearrangement joins TRBV5-1 to TRBJ2-1; TRBD1 matches 10 bases. This CDR3 is built from 15 residues. Germline loops: CDR1 SGHRS, CDR2 YFSETQ. J was trimmed by 7 bases and V by 0 bases; bases with no gene match: 4.

This clonotype was detected ten times or more. This chain uses TRBV10-3 with TRBJ2-7, with TRBD1 matching 10 bases. The CDR3 is 14 amino acids. Germline V CDR1 and CDR2: ENHRY, SYGVKD. With 11 bases clipped from V and 7 bases from J, the junction kept 14 bases outside the gene matches. The CDR3 DNA sequence: TGTGCCGGCCATCCGGGACAGGGGTCGTGGGAGCAGTACTTC. Translated, it gives CAGHPGQGSWEQYF.